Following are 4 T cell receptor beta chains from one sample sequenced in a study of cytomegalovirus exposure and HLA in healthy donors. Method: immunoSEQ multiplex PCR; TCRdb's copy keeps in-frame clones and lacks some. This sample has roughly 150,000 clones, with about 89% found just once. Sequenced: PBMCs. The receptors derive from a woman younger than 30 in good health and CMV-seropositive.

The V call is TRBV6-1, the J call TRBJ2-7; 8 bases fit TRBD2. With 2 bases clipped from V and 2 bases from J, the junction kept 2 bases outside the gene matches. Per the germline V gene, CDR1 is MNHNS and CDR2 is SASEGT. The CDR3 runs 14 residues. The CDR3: CASSENGRAYEQYF. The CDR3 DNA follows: TGTGCCAGCAGTGAAAACGGGAGGGCCTACGAGCAGTACTTC.

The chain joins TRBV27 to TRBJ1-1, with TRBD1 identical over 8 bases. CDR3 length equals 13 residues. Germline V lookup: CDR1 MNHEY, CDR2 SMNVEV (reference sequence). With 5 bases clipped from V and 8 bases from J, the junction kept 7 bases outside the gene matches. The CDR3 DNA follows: TGTGCCAGCAGTATACCCGGGACAGGAGAAGCTTTCTTT. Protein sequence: CASSIPGTGEAFF.

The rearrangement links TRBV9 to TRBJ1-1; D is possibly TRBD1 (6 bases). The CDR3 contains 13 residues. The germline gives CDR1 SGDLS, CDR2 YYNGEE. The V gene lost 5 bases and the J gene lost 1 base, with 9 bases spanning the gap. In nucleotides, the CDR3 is TGTGCCAGCAGTCGGACAGAGAACACTGAAGCTTTCTTT. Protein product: CASSRTENTEAFF.

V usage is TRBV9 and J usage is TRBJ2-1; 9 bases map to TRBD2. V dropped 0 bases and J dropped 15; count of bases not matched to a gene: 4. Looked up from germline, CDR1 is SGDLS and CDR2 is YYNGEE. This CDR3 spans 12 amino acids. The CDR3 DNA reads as TGTGCCAGCAGCGTAGAGGCGGGAGGGCTGTTCTTC. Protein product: CASSVEAGGLFF.